Below, 26 T cell receptor beta chains from the same sample are listed, as sequenced in a study of cytomegalovirus exposure and HLA in healthy donors. It was with 60 Vbeta and 13 Jbeta primers that the PCR ran. The repertoire was sequenced with immunoSEQ multiplex PCR; TCRdb's copy has only in-frame clones and lacks some. The repertoire holds 90,000 to 150,000 clones, with 63% as singletons. The sequenced sample consisted of PBMCs. These receptors were collected from a man aged 35 to 55 in good health and CMV-seropositive.

This chain connects TRBV5-1 to TRBJ1-6, with D hard to call. This CDR3 contains 14 residues. Germline V gene data show CDR1 as SGHRS and CDR2 as YFSETQ. Trimming left V 3 bases short and J 6 bases short, with 10 bases between. CDR3 sequence reads: CASSSGVLNSPLHF. CDR3 DNA: TGCGCCAGCAGCTCCGGGGTCCTTAATTCACCCCTCCACTTT.

This chain joins TRBV6-5 and TRBJ2-7, with 8 nucleotides matching TRBD1. CDR3 length equals 15 residues. Per the germline V gene, CDR1 is MNHEY and CDR2 is SVGAGI. V trimming: 5 bases; J trimming: 0 bases; junction bases outside the gene matches: 6. The CDR3 loop reads CASSLTGGRSYEQYF. The CDR3 nucleotides read TGTGCCAGCAGTCTAACAGGGGGACGCTCCTACGAGCAGTACTTC.

The chain has TRBV7-3 and TRBJ2-3, with TRBD1 as a possible D gene (6 bases). V lost 5 bases, J lost 4 bases, and 19 bases lay in between. The germline V gene encodes CDR1 SGHTA and CDR2 FQGTGA. CDR3 size: 16 residues. CDR3 bases: TGTGCCAGCAGCCAAACAGGGTTTTCGGTCGCAGATACGCAGTATTTT. This codes for CASSQTGFSVADTQYF.

This chain uses TRBV27 with TRBJ2-7, with D perhaps TRBD1 (7 bases). The V gene lost 0 bases and the J gene lost 2 bases, with 14 bases spanning the gap. The germline V gene has CDR1 MNHEY and CDR2 SMNVEV (reference sequence). The CDR3 is 16 amino acids. The CDR3 sequence is CASSLSGRGVTYEQYF. In DNA form, the CDR3 reads TGTGCCAGCAGTTTATCGGGCAGGGGGGTCACCTACGAGCAGTACTTC.

The CDR3 loop reads CASKPGGTEAFF. CDR3 nucleotides: TGTGCCAGCAAGCCCGGGGGAACTGAAGCTTTCTTT. The rearrangement joins TRBV18 to TRBJ1-1, with TRBD1 as a possible D gene (5 bases). V was shortened by 8 bases and J by 5 bases, with 12 bases between the two germline ends. The CDR3 runs 12 residues. Germline V CDR1 and CDR2: KGHSH, LQKENI.

The sample holds a few counts of this clone. V gene TRBV6-1 combines with J gene TRBJ1-1; D not resolved. Germline V CDR1 and CDR2: MNHNS, SASEGT. The CDR3 loop spans 13 amino acids. Trimming cost V 7 bases and J 0 bases, with 9 bases left between them. Written as DNA, the CDR3 is TGTGCCAGCACCCCCAGTATGAACACTGAAGCTTTCTTT. Encoded protein: CASTPSMNTEAFF.

About this clone: The same CDR3 is also encoded by other DNA sequences in this sample. The chain carries TRBV7-2 and TRBJ1-4, with a weak D call TRBD1 (6 bases). CDR1 is SGHTA, CDR2 FQGNSA, per germline. V lost 6 bases, J lost 0 bases, and 8 bases lay in between. The length of the CDR3 is 14 residues. Here the CDR3 DNA reads TGTGCCAGCAGTTACAGGGCAACTAATGAAAAACTGTTTTTT. This encodes CASSYRATNEKLFF. Based on the CDR3 plus reference TRBV7-2 and TRBJ1-4, the full variable domain is GAGVSQSPSNKVTEKGKDVELRCDPISGHTALYWYRQSLGQGLEFLIYFQGNSAPDKSGLPSDRFSAERTGGSVSTLTIQRTQQEDSAVYLCASSYRATNEKLFFGSGTQLSVL.

The rearrangement links TRBV6-1 to TRBJ1-5; 8 positions agree with TRBD1. The length of the CDR3 is 13 residues. V was clipped by 11 bases and J by 6 bases; unmatched bases: 9. Germline V gene lookup returns CDR1 MNHNS and CDR2 SASEGT. CDR3 nucleotides: TGTGCCGGTTCGACAGGGGTGCCTCAGCCCCAGCATTTT. Amino acids: CAGSTGVPQPQHF.

The V call is TRBV7-8, the J call TRBJ2-7; 7 nucleotides line up with TRBD1. Trimming at V came to 6 bases and at J to 2 bases, leaving 10 bases not matched to a gene. Germline lookup yields CDR1 SGHVS and CDR2 FQNEAQ. The CDR3 totals 15 residues. CDR3 sequence (DNA): TGTGCCAGCAGTAAACCCGGGACAGCCCCCTACGAGCAGTACTTC. It encodes CASSKPGTAPYEQYF.

The chain has TRBV14 and TRBJ2-7; 8 positions agree with TRBD2. Germline V gene data show CDR1 as SGHDN and CDR2 as FVKESK. Losses at the gene ends were 8 bases for V and 1 base for J; bases not matched to a gene: 7. The CDR3 runs 14 residues. CDR3 in DNA: TGTGCCAGCTCGGGACTAGTGGGTTCCTACGAGCAGTACTTC. It translates to CASSGLVGSYEQYF.

The genes are TRBV10-2 and TRBJ2-7, with D possibly matching TRBD2 (6 bases). This CDR3 spans 16 amino acids. Germline CDR1 and CDR2: WSHSY and SAAADI. Trimming pared 5 bases from V and 0 bases from J, leaving 17 bases between. CDR3 amino acids: CASSPGTPKHSYEQYF. The CDR3 coding sequence is TGCGCCAGCAGTCCCGGGACTCCTAAACACTCCTACGAGCAGTACTTC.

Only a few counts were recorded for this clone. The gene calls are TRBV6-5 and TRBJ1-2; the D gene is possibly TRBD1 (6 bases). CDR1 and CDR2 from the germline V gene are MNHEY and SVGAGI. V gave up 6 bases and J gave up 8 bases, with 16 bases separating them. The CDR3 totals 13 residues. The CDR3 reads CASSDQQGYGYTF. In DNA form, the CDR3 reads TGTGCCAGCAGCGACCAACAGGGTTACGGCTACACCTTC.

The gene calls are TRBV7-9 and TRBJ2-1; perhaps TRBD1 as D (6 bases). Per the germline V gene, CDR1 is SEHNR and CDR2 is FQNEAQ (reference sequence). V was clipped by 3 bases and J by 15 bases, with 12 bases between them. This CDR3 has 11 amino acids. CDR3 amino acids: CASSFDRSWFF. Written as DNA, the CDR3 is TGTGCCAGCAGCTTTGACAGGAGCTGGTTCTTC.

The rearrangement links TRBV12-5 to TRBJ1-3; 7 nucleotides align to TRBD1. J lost 4 bases, V lost 6 bases, and 9 bases had no gene match. Germline assignment: CDR1 LGHNT and CDR2 FRNRAP. The CDR3 has 15 residues. As DNA, the CDR3 is TGTGCTAGTGGCGACAGGGCTTTGGCCGGAAACACCATATATTTT. This gives the protein CASGDRALAGNTIYF. Looking up the rest from reference TRBV12-5 and TRBJ1-3 gives the full variable domain: DARVTQTPRHKVTEMGQEVTMRCQPILGHNTVFWYRQTMMQGLELLAYFRNRAPLDDSGMPKDRFSAEMPDATLATLKIQPSEPRDSAVYFCASGDRALAGNTIYFGEGSWLTVV.

This clone has more than one count but fewer than ten. In DNA, the CDR3 is TGTGCCAGTAGTATGGCCGCGGGGGCACACAATGAGCAGTTCTTC. Its protein product is CASSMAAGAHNEQFF. This sequence joins TRBV19 and TRBJ2-1; tentative D call: TRBD2 (7 bases). CDR1 is LNHDA, CDR2 SQIVND, per germline (reference sequence). This CDR3 region has 15 residues. Trimming took 3 bases from V and 5 from J, leaving 14 bases between them.

The rearrangement links TRBV7-9 to TRBJ1-1; D unclear. CDR3 length: 12 residues. Germline V gene data show CDR1 as SEHNR and CDR2 as FQNEAQ (reference sequence). The germline V and J ends were trimmed by 5 bases and 1 base, with 5 bases remaining between them. This CDR3 reads CASSAGNTEAFF. Here the CDR3 DNA reads TGTGCCAGCAGCGCAGGGAACACTGAAGCTTTCTTT.

This clone showed up just a few times. The sample holds other DNA sequences that translate to the same CDR3. J is TRBJ2-2 and V is TRBV4-2, with 10 positions matching TRBD1. This CDR3 is built from 18 residues. CDR1 is LGHNA and CDR2 is YNFKEQ in the germline V gene. Trimming took 0 bases from V and 0 from J; bases not matched to a gene: 4. CDR3 protein: CASSQEGTGATNTGELFF. The CDR3 nucleotides read TGTGCCAGCAGCCAAGAAGGGACAGGGGCTACGAACACCGGGGAGCTGTTTTTT.

This sequence joins TRBV28 and TRBJ1-1; 9 nucleotides line up with TRBD1. Germline CDR1 reads MDHEN; CDR2 reads SYDVKM. The CDR3 has 16 amino acids. The J segment lost 8 bases and the V segment lost 4 bases, leaving 14 bases of the junction unmatched. This CDR3 is CASSSIWTGETPEAFF. The CDR3 region has the DNA TGTGCCAGCAGTTCAATCTGGACAGGGGAAACCCCGGAAGCTTTCTTT.

The chain joins TRBV5-6 to TRBJ2-1; 8 nucleotides agree with TRBD2. V shed 3 bases, J shed 8 bases, and the junction held 7 bases outside the gene matches. The CDR3 totals 14 residues. Germline assignment: CDR1 SGHDT and CDR2 YYEEEE. The CDR3 DNA reads TGTGCCAGCAGCTCGGGACTAGTAGGCGATGAGCAGTTCTTC. This sequence encodes CASSSGLVGDEQFF.

The chain links TRBV5-6 to TRBJ2-7, with 12 bases that match TRBD2. The V gene's germline CDR1 is SGHDT and CDR2 YYEEEE. The CDR3 sequence is 15 residues long. J gave up 6 bases and V 1 base, and 5 bases lay outside the gene matches. This CDR3 is CASSLTSGGSREQYF. CDR3 DNA: TGTGCCAGCAGCTTGACTAGCGGGGGGTCGCGCGAGCAGTACTTC. The whole variable domain, filled in from reference TRBV5-6 and TRBJ2-7, reads DAGVTQSPTHLIKTRGQQVTLRCSPKSGHDTVSWYQQALGQGPQFIFQYYEEEERQRGNFPDRFSGHQFPNYSSELNVNALLLGDSALYLCASSLTSGGSREQYFGPGTRLTVT.

This chain joins TRBV7-9 and TRBJ2-4, with D unclear. The V end was cut by 1 base, the J end by 3 bases, with 13 bases between. Germline CDR1 reads SEHNR; CDR2 reads FQNEAQ (reference sequence). CDR3 length: 16 residues. The CDR3 sequence is CASSLEWASDKNIQYF. For the CDR3, the DNA is TGTGCCAGCAGCTTAGAATGGGCTTCGGACAAAAACATTCAGTACTTC.

The chain uses TRBV5-1 and TRBJ2-5; D not resolved. The CDR3 sequence is 15 residues long. Germline V CDR1 and CDR2: SGHRS, YFSETQ. The V and J ends lost 5 bases and 5 bases respectively, with 19 bases between them. The CDR3 DNA is TGCGCCAGCAGGGGCGCTCTGGCGACCATGGAGACCCAGTACTTC. It yields the protein CASRGALATMETQYF.

The gene calls are TRBV4-2 and TRBJ1-2; TRBD1 aligns across 7 bases. V shed 1 base, J shed 6 bases, and the junction held 8 bases outside the gene matches. This CDR3 region has 15 residues. CDR1 is LGHNA, CDR2 YNFKEQ, per germline. CDR3 region: CASSQGGRGEDGYTF. For the CDR3, the DNA is TGTGCCAGCAGCCAAGGCGGCAGGGGGGAAGATGGCTACACCTTC.

The genes are TRBV7-2 and TRBJ2-1; TRBD2 matches at 10 bases. Losses at the gene ends were 5 bases for V and 9 bases for J; bases not matched to a gene: 4. The CDR3 has 13 residues. Per germline, CDR1 SGHTA and CDR2 FQGNSA. CDR3 protein: CASSGQREGEQFF. DNA of the CDR3: TGTGCCAGCAGCGGCCAGCGGGAGGGTGAGCAGTTCTTC.

The rearrangement links TRBV19 to TRBJ2-7; 13 bases line up with TRBD2. CDR3 length equals 14 residues. Looked up from germline, CDR1 is LNHDA and CDR2 is SQIVND (reference sequence). V lost 5 bases to trimming and J lost 5 bases; unmatched junction nucleotides: 3. The CDR3 region has the DNA TGTGCCAGTAGTTTAGGGACTAGCGGGAACGAGCAGTACTTC. It translates to CASSLGTSGNEQYF.

V usage is TRBV19 and J usage is TRBJ2-1; D possibly corresponds to TRBD1 (6 bases). Per the germline V gene, CDR1 is LNHDA and CDR2 is SQIVND (reference sequence). V lost 10 bases to trimming and J lost 4 bases, with 17 bases between them. The CDR3 runs to 14 residues. CDR3 bases: TGTGCCACGCAACGAACAACAGGGTACAATGAGCAGTTCTTC. It translates to CATQRTTGYNEQFF.